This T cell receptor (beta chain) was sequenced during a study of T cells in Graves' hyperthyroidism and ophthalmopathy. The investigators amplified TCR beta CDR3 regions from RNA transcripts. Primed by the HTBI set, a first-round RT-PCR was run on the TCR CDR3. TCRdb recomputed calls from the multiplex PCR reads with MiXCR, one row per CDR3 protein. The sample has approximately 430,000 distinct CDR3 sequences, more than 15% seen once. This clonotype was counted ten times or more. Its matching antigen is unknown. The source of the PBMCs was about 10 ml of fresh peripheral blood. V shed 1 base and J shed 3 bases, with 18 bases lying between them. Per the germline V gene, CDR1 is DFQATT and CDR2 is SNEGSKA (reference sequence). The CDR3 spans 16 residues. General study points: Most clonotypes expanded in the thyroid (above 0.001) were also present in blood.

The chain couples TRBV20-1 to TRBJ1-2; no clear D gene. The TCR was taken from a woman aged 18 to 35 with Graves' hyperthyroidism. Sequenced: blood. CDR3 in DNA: TGCAGTGCTAGAGCCGTGAGTGGAGGCTGGGACTATGGCTACACCTTC. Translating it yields CSARAVSGGWDYGYTF.